This T cell receptor (beta chain) was obtained from a study of T cell responses to AZD1222 COVID-19 vaccine (dated by TCRdb to 2020 to 2022). Context from the whole study: TCR sequencing was performed for fewer than 250 trial participants, of whom around 200 were given two doses of AZD1222 and approximately 26 were given two doses of MenACWY control vaccine. Enrollment into the trials was organized by age into subgroups of 18-55, 56-69 and 70-plus years, and those subgroups contained about 150, 27 and 61 TCR-sequenced participants, respectively. Summary of the overall study and its limitations: After two AZD1222 doses, spike-specific TCR breadth and depth were significantly higher than at day 0 and than in MenACWY recipients. In the small 56-69-year group, the increase in depth fell short of significance, most likely because of low power. Participants were mostly white British, with more females than males. The authors suggested clonal diversity may have been underestimated. Conclusions about previously exposed vaccinees are limited, since just five or six AZD1222 recipients were seropositive for SARS-CoV-2 at baseline. Nearly half of unique spike-specific TCRs reportedly recognized epitopes outside regions mutated in the B.1.351 and B.1.1.7 variants. The whole spike protein was spanned by vaccine-associated CD4 TCRs, and dominant responses were seen in regions 160-218 and 743-854. Because no samples from the day 14 peak response were available, repertoires could be characterized only after the peak T cell response.

Of note for this clone: No antigen is known for it. There are no base qualities to consult, and no much larger clone falls within one base.

Interpreted using the paper, the time point label stands for: about 28 days (+/-7) after the second vaccine dose. AZD1222 recipients whose second dose came at about 4 weeks and those whose second dose came at about 12 weeks were combined into one group, since spike-specific TCR depth and breadth did not differ between the two schedules. Vaccinee samples came from UK trials COV001 and COV002, including a single-blind randomized controlled phase 2/3 trial of AZD1222 (ChAdOx1 nCoV-19) in healthy adults. For TCRbeta chain sequencing, PBMC samples were collected from trial participants at day 0 and at day 28 after the second dose. The CDR3 regions of human TCRbeta chains were subjected to immunosequencing. In the paper's pipeline: TCRs in the repertoires were compared against a reference library of SARS-CoV-2-specific TCRs that had been generated with the MIRA antigen-specificity platform. Breadth was defined as the fraction of unique TCRs that were SARS-CoV-2-associated, and depth was defined as the fraction of total T cells that were SARS-CoV-2-associated. Using the MIRA data, each spike-specific TCR was mapped to the spike region that the TCR reacts to and placed in a CD4 or CD8 class. Log10-transformed breadth and depth values were compared by one-way ANOVA with Sidak's multiple comparisons tests. Imported from immuneACCESS, the table was reduced by TCRdb to in-frame sequences with V and J called. These copies leave out some clones; in studies compared against another copy, an unresolved V gene accounts for under half, and the cause of the remainder is not known. The V and J calls and clone size were taken over from that table, and D and trimming were inferred from the DNA. For this sample the table gives about 150,000 clones, of which approximately 89% were detected only once. The ten largest account for roughly 1.7% of the sample.

CDR1 LGHDT and CDR2 YNNKEL were looked up in the germline V gene (reference sequence). Trimming removed 5 bases from V and 4 bases from J; the gene matches leave 13 bases unexplained. Taken from cysteine to phenylalanine, the CDR3 has 16 residues. The retained sequence is limited to the CDR3, 48 bases, with the frame set at the first base. The material was peripheral blood, obtained 28 days after the second AZD1222 dose. The chain uses TRBV3-1 (or the pseudogene TRBV3-2) and TRBJ2-7, and TRBD1 matches 8 of the central bases. The TCR was taken from an adult who received the AZD1222 COVID-19 vaccine. The nucleotides read TGTGCCAGCAGCGGTTGGCGAGGACAGGGAAGATACGAGCAGTACTTC. Its protein is CASSGWRGQGRYEQYF.